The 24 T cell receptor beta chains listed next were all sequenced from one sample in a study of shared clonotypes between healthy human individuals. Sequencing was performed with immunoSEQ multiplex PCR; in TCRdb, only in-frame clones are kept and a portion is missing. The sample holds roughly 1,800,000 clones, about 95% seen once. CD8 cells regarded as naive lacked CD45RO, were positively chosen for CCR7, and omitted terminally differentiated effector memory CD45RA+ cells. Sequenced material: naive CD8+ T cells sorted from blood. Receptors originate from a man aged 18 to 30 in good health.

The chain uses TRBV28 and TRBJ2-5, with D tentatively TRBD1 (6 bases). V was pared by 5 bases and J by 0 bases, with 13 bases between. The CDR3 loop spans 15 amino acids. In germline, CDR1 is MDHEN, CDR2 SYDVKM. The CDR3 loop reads CASSITQGYQETQYF. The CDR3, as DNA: TGTGCCAGCAGTATAACGCAGGGGTACCAAGAGACCCAGTACTTC.

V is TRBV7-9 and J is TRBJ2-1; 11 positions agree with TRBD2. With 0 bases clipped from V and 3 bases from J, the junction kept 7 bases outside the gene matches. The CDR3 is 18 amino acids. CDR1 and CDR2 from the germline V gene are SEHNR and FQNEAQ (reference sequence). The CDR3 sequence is CASSLAPVSGGVYNEQFF. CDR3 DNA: TGTGCCAGCAGCTTAGCCCCGGTTAGCGGGGGGGTCTACAATGAGCAGTTCTTC.

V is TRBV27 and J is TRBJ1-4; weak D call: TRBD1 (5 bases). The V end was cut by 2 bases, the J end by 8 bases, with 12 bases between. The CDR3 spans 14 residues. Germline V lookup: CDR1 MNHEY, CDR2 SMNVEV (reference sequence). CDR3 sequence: CASSLQGQDEKLFF. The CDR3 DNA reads TGTGCCAGCAGTTTACAGGGCCAGGACGAAAAACTGTTTTTT.

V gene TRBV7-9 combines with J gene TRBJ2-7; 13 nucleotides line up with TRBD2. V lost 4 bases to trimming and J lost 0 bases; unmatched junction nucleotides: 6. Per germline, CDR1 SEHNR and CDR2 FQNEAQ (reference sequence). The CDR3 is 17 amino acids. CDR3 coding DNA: TGTGCCAGCAGCTCGCGACTAGCGGGAGGTACCTCCTACGAGCAGTACTTC. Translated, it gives CASSSRLAGGTSYEQYF.

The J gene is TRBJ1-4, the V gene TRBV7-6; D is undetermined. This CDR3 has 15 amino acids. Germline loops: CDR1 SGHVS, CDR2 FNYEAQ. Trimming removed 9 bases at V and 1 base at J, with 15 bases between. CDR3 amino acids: CASSSFGETNEKLFF. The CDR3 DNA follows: TGTGCCAGTTCATCCTTTGGGGAAACTAATGAAAAACTGTTTTTT.

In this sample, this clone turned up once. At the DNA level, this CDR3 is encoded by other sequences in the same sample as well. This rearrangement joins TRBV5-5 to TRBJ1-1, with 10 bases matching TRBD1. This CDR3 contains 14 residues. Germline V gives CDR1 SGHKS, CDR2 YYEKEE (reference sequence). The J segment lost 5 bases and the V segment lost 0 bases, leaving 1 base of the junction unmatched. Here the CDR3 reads CASSLGTGGTEAFF. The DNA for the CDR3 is TGTGCCAGCAGCTTGGGGACAGGGGGGACTGAAGCTTTCTTT.

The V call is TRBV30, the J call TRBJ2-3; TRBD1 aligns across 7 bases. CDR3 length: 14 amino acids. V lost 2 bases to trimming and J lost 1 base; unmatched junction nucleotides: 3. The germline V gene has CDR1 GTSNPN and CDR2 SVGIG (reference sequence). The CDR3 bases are TGTGCCTGGAGTACAGGGGTGGGCACAGATACGCAGTATTTT. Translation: CAWSTGVGTDTQYF.

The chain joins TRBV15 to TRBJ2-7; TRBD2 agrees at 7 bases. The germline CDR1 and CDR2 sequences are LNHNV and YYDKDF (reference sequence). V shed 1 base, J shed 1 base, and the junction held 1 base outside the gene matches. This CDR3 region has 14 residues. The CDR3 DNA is TGTGCCACCAGCAGAGTGGGGGGGTCCTACGAGCAGTACTTC. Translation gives CATSRVGGSYEQYF.

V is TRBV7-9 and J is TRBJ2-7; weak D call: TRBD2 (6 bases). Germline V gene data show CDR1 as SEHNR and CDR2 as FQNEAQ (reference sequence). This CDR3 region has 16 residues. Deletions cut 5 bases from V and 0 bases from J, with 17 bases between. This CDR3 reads CASSGTLATSSYEQYF. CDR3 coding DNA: TGTGCCAGCAGCGGTACTCTAGCGACGAGCTCCTACGAGCAGTACTTC.

The CDR3 coding sequence is TGTGCCAGTAGAAAATCCGACAGGGGAAATCAGCCCCAGCATTTT. Translation gives CASRKSDRGNQPQHF. The J gene is TRBJ1-5, the V gene TRBV19; 8 bases are a match to TRBD1. J lost 4 bases, V lost 6 bases, and 8 bases had no gene match. The germline V gene has CDR1 LNHDA and CDR2 SQIVND (reference sequence). This CDR3 has 15 residues.

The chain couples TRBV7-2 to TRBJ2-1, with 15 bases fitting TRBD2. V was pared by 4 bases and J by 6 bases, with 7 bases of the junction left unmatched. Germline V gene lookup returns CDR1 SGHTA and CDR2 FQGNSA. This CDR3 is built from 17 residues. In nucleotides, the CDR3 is TGTGCCAGCAGCTCGACCCCGGGACTAGCGGGAGGCAATGAGCAGTTCTTC. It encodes CASSSTPGLAGGNEQFF.

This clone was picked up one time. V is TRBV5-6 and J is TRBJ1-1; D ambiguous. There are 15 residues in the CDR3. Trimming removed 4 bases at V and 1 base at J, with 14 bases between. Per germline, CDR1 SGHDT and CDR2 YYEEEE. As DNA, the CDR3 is TGTGCCAGCAGCATCCCACTTTGGGGGAACACTGAAGCTTTCTTT. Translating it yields CASSIPLWGNTEAFF.

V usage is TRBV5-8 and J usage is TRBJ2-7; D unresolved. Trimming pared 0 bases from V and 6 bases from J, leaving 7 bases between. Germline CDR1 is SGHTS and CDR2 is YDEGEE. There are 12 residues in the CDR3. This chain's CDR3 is CASSLVWGEQYF. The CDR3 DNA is TGTGCCAGCAGCTTGGTGTGGGGCGAGCAGTACTTC.

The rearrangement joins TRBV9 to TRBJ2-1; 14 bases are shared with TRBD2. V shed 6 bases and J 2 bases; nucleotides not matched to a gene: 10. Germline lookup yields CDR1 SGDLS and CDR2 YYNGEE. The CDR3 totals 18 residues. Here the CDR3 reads CASTTGLAGEFPYNEQFF. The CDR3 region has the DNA TGTGCCAGCACCACGGGACTAGCGGGAGAGTTTCCCTACAATGAGCAGTTCTTC. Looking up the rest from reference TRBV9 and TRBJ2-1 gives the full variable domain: DSGVTQTPKHLITATGQRVTLRCSPRSGDLSVYWYQQSLDQGLQFLIQYYNGEERAKGNILERFSAQQFPDLHSELNLSSLELGDSALYFCASTTGLAGEFPYNEQFFGPGTRLTVL.

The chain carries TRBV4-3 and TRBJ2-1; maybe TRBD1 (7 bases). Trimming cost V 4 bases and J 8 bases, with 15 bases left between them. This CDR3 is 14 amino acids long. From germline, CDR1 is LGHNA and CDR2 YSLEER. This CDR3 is CASSPRGAGDEQFF. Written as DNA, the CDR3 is TGCGCCAGCAGCCCCAGGGGGGCCGGGGATGAGCAGTTCTTC.

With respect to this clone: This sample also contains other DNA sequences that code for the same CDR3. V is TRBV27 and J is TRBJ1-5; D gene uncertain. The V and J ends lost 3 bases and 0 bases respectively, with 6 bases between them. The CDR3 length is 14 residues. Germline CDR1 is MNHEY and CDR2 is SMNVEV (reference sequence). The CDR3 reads CASSLGGSNQPQHF. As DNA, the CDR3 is TGTGCCAGCAGTTTGGGAGGTAGCAATCAGCCCCAGCATTTT.

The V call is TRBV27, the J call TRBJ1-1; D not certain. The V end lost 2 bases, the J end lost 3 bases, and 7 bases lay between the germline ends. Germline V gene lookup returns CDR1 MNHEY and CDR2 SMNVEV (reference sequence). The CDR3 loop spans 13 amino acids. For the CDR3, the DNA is TGTGCCAGCAGTTTAAAGGTTTACACTGAAGCTTTCTTT. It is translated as CASSLKVYTEAFF.

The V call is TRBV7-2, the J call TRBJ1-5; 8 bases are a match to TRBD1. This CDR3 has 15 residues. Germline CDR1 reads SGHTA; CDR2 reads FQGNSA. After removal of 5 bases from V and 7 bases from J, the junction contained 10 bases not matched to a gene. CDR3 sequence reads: CASSPGQGEWQPQHF. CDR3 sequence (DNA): TGTGCCAGCAGCCCCGGACAGGGCGAATGGCAGCCCCAGCATTTT.

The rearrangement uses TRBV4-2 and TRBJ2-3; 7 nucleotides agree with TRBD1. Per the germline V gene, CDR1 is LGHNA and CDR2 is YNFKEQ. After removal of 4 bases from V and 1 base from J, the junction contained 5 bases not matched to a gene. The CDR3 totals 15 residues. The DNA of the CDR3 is TGTGCCAGCAGCCTTGGGACAGAGGGCACAGATACGCAGTATTTT. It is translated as CASSLGTEGTDTQYF.

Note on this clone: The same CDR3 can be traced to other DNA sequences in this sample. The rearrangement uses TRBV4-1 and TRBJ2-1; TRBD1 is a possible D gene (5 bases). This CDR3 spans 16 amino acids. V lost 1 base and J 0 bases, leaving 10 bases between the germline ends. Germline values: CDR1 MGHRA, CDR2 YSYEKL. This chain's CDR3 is CASSQVTGSSYNEQFF. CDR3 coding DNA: TGCGCCAGCAGCCAAGTTACAGGAAGCTCCTACAATGAGCAGTTCTTC.

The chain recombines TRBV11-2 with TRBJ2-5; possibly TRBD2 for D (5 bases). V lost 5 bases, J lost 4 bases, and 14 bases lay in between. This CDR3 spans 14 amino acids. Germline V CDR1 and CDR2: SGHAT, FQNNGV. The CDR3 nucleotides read TGTGCCAGCAGCGAAGAGCCGGGATCAGAGACCCAGTACTTC. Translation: CASSEEPGSETQYF.

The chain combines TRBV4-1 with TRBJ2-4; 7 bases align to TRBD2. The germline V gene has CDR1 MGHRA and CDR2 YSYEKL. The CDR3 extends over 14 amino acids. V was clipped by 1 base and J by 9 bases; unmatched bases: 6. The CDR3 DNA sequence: TGCGCCAGCAGCCAAGTGGGAGGGTTTGTCATTCAGTACTTC. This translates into CASSQVGGFVIQYF.

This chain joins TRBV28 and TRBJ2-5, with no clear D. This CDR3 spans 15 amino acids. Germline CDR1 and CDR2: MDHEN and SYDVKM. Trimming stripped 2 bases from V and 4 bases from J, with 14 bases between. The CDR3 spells CASSLRASPGETQYF. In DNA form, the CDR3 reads TGTGCCAGCAGTTTAAGGGCGTCCCCCGGAGAGACCCAGTACTTC.

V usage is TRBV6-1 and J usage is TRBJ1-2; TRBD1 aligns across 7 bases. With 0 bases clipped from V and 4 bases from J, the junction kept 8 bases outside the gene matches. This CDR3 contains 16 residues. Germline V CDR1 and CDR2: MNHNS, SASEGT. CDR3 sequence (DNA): TGTGCCAGCAGTGAAGCGGGACAGACTGGAGGCTATGGCTACACCTTC. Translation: CASSEAGQTGGYGYTF.